What follows is one T cell receptor beta chain and its context. The antigen is unknown. The data were taken from a study of shared clonotypes between healthy human individuals. Study-wide points: Naive CD4 clonotypes overlapped across several donors at approximately 5.3%. Measured sharing among donors was expected to vary with sequencing depth. When compared with the clonotypes that were shared by all four sorted-subset donors, the non-shared clonotypes turned out to have lower generation probabilities.

The table came from immunoSEQ multiplex PCR; TCRdb's copy has only in-frame clones and leaves some out. The sample has roughly 650,000 clones, almost 97% seen once. Sequenced sample: naive CD4+ T cells sorted from blood. Sample subset: CD45RA+ positively selected. The clonotype was recovered from a woman aged 25 to 45 in good health.

The CDR3: CASSFGQTEKLFF. The CDR3 DNA sequence: TGTGCCAGCAGCTTCGGACAGACCGAAAAACTGTTTTTT. The genes are TRBV7-8 and TRBJ1-4; perhaps TRBD1 as D (6 bases). CDR3 length: 13 residues. V lost 3 bases and J lost 8, with 10 bases in between. Germline CDR1 is SGHVS and CDR2 is FQNEAQ. Full variable domain (missing parts from reference TRBV7-8 and TRBJ1-4): GAGVSQSPRYKVAKRGQDVALRCDPISGHVSLFWYQQALGQGPEFLTYFQNEAQLDKSGLPSDRFFAERPEGSVSTLKIQRTQQEDSAVYLCASSFGQTEKLFFGSGTQLSVL.